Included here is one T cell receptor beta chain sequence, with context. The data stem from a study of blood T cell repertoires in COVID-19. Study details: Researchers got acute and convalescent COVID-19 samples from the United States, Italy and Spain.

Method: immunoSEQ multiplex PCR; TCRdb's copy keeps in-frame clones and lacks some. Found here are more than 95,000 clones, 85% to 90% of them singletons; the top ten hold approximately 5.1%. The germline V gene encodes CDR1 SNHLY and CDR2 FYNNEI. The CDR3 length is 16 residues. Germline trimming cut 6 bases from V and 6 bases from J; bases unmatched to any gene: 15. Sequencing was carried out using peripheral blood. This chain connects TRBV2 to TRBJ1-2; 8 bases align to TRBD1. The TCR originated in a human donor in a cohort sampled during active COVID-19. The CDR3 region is CASSRTGGASADGYTF. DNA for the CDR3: TGTGCCAGCAGCCGAACAGGGGGTGCCTCGGCGGATGGCTACACCTTC.